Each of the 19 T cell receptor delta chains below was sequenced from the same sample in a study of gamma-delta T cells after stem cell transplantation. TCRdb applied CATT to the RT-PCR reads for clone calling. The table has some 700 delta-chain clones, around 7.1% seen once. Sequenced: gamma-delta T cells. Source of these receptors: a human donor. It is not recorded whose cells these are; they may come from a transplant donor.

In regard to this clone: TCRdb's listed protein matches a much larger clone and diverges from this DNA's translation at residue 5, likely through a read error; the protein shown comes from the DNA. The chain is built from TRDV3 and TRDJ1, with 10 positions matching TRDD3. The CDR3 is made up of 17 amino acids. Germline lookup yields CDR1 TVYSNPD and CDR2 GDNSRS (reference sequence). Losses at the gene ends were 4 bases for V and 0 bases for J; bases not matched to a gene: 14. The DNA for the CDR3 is TGTGCCTGGAAGGCTAGGGAAACTGGGGGATACACCGATAAACTCATCTTT. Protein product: CAWKARETGGYTDKLIF.

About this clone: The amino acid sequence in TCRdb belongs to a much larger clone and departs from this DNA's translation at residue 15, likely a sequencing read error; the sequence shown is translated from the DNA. CDR3 residues: CACDTVTGGYHDLEDDKLIF. The CDR3 region has the DNA TGTGCCTGTGACACCGTGACTGGGGGATACCACGACCTGGAAGACGATAAACTCATCTTT. V gene TRDV2 combines with J gene TRDJ1, with 12 bases fitting TRDD3. V dropped 0 bases and J dropped 4; count of bases not matched to a gene: 17. Looked up from germline, CDR1 is GEAIGNYY and CDR2 is EKD. The CDR3 has 20 amino acids.

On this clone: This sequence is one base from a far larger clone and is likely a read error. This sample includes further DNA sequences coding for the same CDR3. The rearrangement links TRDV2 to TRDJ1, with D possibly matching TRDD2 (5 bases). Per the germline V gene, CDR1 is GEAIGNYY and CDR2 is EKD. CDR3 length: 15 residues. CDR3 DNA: TGTGCCTGTGCCCGTCCTAGGGACTTCACCGATAAGCTCATCTTT. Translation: CACARPRDFTDKLIF.

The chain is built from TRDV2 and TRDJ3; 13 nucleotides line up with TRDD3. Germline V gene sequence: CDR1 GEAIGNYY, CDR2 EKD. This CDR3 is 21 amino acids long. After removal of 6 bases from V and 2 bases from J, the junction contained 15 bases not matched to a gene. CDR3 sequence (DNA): TGTGCCTGTTGCTCGATGGGTACTGGGGGATACGGACCCTGGGACACCCGACAGATGTTTTTC. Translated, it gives CACCSMGTGGYGPWDTRQMFF.

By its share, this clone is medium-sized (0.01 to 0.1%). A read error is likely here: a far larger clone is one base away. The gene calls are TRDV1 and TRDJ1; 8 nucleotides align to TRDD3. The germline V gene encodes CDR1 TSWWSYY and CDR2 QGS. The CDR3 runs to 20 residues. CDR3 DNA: TGTGCTCTTGGGGATCCGCGTTCCTTCGCCTACTGGGGGCCCCACGATGAACTCATCTTT. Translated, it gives CALGDPRSFAYWGPHDELIF.

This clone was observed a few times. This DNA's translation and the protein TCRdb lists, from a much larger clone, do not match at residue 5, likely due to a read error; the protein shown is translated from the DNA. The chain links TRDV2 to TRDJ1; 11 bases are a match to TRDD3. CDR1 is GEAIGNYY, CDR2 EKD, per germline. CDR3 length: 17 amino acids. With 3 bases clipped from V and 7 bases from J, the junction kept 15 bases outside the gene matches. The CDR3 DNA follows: TGTGCCTGTGACGAAACCCGATGGGGGATACGCACGGGTAAACTCATCTTT. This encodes CACDETRWGIRTGKLIF.

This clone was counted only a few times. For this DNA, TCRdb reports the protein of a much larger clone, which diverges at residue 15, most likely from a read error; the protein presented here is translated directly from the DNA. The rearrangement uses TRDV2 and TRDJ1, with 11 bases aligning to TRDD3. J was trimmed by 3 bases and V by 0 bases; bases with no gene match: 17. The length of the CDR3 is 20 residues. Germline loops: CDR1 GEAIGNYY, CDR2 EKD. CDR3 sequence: CACDTVGGGYVNLDPDKLIF. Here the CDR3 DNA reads TGTGCCTGTGACACCGTTGGTGGGGGATACGTCAATTTGGACCCCGATAAACTCATCTTT.

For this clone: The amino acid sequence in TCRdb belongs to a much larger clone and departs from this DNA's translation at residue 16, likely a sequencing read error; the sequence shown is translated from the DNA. This chain's CDR3 is CALGDPPVPYAGRVRRLIF. As DNA, the CDR3 is TGTGCTCTTGGGGACCCCCCAGTTCCTTACGCGGGGCGCGTCAGACGCCTGATCTTT. This chain joins TRDV1 and TRDJ4; tentative D call: TRDD2 (5 bases). The germline V gene has CDR1 TSWWSYY and CDR2 QGS. CDR3 length: 19 amino acids.

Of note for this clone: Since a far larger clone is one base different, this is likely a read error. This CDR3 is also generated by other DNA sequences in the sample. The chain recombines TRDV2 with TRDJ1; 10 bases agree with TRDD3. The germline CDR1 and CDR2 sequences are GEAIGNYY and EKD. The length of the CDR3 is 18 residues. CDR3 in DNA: TGTGCCTGTGACGACCTACTGGGGGATTCCCAGTACACCGATAAACTAATCTTT. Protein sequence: CACDDLLGDSQYTDKLIF.

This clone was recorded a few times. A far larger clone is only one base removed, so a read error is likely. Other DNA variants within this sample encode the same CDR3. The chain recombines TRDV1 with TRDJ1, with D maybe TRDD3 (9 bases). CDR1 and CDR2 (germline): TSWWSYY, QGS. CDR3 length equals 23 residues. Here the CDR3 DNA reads TGTGCCCTTGGGGAACTTCCTTCCTATATCAAATCCCTACTGGGGGACCACACCGATAAACTCATCTTT. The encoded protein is CALGELPSYIKSLLGDHTDKLIF.

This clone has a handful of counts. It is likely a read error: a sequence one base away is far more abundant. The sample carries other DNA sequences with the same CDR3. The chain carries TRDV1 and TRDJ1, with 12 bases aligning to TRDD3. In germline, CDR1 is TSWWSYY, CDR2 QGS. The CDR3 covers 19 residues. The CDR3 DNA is TGTGCCCTTGGTTCGAAACCCTGGGGGATACGAGCGGTTACCGATAAACTCATCTTT. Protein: CALGSKPWGIRAVTDKLIF.

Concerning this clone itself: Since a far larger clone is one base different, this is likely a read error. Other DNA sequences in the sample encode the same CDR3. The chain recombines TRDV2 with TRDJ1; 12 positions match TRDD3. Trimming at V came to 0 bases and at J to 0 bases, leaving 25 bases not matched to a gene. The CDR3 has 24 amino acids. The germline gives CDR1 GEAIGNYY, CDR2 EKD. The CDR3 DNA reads TGTGCCTGTGACACCGCTTACGCCTTTACTGGGGGATACAGCCCGCCAGGAAACACCGATAAACTCATCTTT. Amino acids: CACDTAYAFTGGYSPPGNTDKLIF.

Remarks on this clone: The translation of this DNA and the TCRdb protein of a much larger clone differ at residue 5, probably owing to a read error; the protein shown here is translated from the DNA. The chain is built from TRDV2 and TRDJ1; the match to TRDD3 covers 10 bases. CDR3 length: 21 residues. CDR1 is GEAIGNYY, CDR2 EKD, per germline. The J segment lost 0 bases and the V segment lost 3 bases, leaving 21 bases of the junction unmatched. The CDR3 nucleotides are TGTGCCTGTGACCCTGCCTTCGCATCGGGGGATACGGGGAGAGACACCGATAAACTCATCTTT. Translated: CACDPAFASGDTGRDTDKLIF.

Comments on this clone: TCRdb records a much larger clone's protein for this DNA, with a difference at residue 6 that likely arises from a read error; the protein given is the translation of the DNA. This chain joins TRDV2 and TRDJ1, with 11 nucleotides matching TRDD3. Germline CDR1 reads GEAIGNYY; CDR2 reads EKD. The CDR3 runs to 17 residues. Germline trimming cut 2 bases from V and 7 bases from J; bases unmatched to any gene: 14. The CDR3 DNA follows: TGTGCCTGTGACAAAAACCGATGGGGGATACGCACGGGTAAACTCATCTTT. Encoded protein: CACDKNRWGIRTGKLIF.

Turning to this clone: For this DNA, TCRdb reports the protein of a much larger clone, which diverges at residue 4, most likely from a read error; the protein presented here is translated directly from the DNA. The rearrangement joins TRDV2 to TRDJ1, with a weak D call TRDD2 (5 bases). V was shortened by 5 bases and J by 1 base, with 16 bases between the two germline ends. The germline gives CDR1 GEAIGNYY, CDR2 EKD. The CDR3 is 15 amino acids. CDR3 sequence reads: CACVRPRDFTDKLIF. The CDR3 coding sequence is TGTGCCTGTGTCCGTCCTAGGGACTTCACCGATAAACTCATCTTT.

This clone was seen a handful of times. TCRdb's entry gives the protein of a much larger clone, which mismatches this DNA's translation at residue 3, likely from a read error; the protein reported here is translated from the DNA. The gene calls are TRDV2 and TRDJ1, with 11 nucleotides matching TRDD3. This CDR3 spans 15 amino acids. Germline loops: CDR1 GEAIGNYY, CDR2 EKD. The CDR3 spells CARDALLGDSGKLIF. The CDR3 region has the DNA TGTGCCCGTGACGCGTTACTGGGGGATAGTGGTAAACTCATCTTT.

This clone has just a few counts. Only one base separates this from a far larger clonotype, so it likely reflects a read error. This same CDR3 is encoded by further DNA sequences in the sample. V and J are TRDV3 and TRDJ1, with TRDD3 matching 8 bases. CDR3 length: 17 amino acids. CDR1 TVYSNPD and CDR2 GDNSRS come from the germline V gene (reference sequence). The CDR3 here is CAQTSRFTGGNTDKLIF. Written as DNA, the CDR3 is TGTGCGCAAACTTCCCGATTTACTGGGGGCAACACCGATAAACTAATCTTT.

CDR3 sequence: CACDTVTGGPSDTDKLIF. Here the CDR3 DNA reads TGTGCCTGTGACACCGTTACTGGGGGACCTAGCGACACCGATAAACTCATCTTT. This rearrangement joins TRDV2 to TRDJ1, with 9 bases lining up with TRDD3. This CDR3 has 18 residues. Germline V lookup: CDR1 GEAIGNYY, CDR2 EKD. Unmatched junction bases numbered 10, after V lost 0 bases and J lost 0 bases.

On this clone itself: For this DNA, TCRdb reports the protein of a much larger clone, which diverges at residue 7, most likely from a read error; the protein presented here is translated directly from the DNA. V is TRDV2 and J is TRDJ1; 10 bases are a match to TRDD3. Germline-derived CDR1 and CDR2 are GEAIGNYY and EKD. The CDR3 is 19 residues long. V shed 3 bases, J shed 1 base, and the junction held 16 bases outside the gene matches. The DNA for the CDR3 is TGTGCCTGTGACGACATGTTTACTGGGGGATTGGCCCGCACCGATAAACTCATCTTT. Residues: CACDDMFTGGLARTDKLIF.